This T cell receptor beta chain was documented in a study of cytomegalovirus exposure and HLA in healthy donors. There are a few counts of this clone. This CDR3 spans 15 amino acids. V was pared by 5 bases and J by 3 bases, with 6 bases of the junction left unmatched. Germline values: CDR1 SEHNR, CDR2 FQNEAQ (reference sequence). PCR employed 60 Vbeta and 13 Jbeta primers. Here immunoSEQ multiplex PCR was the method, and the copy in TCRdb shows in-frame clones only, minus some. The sample lists 120,000 or so clones, about 10% occurring once. The receptor was isolated from a woman aged 18-29 years in good health and CMV-seropositive. The chain uses TRBV7-9 and TRBJ2-7; 11 bases agree with TRBD1. Specimen: PBMCs. In DNA, the CDR3 is TGTGCCAGCAGCCCGGGGACAGGGGGAAGCTACGAGCAGTACTTC. Its translation is CASSPGTGGSYEQYF.